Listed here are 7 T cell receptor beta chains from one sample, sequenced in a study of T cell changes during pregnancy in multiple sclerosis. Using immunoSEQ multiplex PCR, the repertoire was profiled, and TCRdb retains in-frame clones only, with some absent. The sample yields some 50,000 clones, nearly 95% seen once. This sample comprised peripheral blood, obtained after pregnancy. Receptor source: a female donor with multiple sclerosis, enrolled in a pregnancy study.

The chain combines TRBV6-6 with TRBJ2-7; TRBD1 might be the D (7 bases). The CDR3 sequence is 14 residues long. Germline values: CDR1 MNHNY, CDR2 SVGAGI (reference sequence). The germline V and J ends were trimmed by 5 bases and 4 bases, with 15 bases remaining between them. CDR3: CASSGQGGSYEQYF. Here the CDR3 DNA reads TGTGCCAGCAGTGGGCAGGGGGGTTCTTACGAGCAGTACTTC.

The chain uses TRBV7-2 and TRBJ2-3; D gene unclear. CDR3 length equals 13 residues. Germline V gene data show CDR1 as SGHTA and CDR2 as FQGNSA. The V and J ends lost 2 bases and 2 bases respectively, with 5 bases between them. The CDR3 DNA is TGTGCCAGCAGCTTATACAACACAGATACGCAGTATTTT. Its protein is CASSLYNTDTQYF.

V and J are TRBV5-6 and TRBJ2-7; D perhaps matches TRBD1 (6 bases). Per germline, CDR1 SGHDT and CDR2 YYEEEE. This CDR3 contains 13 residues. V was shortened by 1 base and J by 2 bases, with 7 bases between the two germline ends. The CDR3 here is CASSLKGAYEQYF. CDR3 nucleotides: TGTGCCAGCAGCTTGAAGGGGGCCTACGAGCAGTACTTC.

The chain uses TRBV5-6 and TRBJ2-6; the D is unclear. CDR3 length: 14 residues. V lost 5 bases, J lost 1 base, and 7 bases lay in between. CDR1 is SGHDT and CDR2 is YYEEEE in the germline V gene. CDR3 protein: CASSKMSGANVLTF. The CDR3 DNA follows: TGTGCCAGCAGTAAAATGTCTGGGGCCAACGTCCTGACTTTC.

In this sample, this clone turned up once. The CDR3 reads CAHDRVNSPLHF. CDR3 DNA sequence: TGTGCCCACGACAGGGTTAATTCACCCCTCCACTTT. The chain links TRBV30 to TRBJ1-6; 7 bases are a match to TRBD1. The germline gives CDR1 GTSNPN, CDR2 SVGIG (reference sequence). This CDR3 region has 12 residues. V trimming: 8 bases; J trimming: 6 bases; junction bases outside the gene matches: 4. The full variable domain, its missing parts supplied by reference TRBV30 and TRBJ1-6, is SQTIHQWPATLVQPVGSPLSLECTVEGTSNPNLYWYRQAAGRGLQLLFYSVGIGQISSEVPQNLSASRPQDRQFILSSKKLLLSDSGFYLCAHDRVNSPLHFGNGTRLTVT.

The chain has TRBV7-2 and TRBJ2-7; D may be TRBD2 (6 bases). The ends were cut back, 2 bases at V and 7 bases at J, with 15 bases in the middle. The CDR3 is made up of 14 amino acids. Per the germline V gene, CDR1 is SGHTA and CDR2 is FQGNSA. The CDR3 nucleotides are TGTGCCAGCAGCTTATATCAGGCGGGACGGGAGCAGTACTTC. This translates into CASSLYQAGREQYF. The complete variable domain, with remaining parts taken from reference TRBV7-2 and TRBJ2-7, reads GAGVSQSPSNKVTEKGKDVELRCDPISGHTALYWYRQSLGQGLEFLIYFQGNSAPDKSGLPSDRFSAERTGGSVSTLTIQRTQQEDSAVYLCASSLYQAGREQYFGPGTRLTVT.

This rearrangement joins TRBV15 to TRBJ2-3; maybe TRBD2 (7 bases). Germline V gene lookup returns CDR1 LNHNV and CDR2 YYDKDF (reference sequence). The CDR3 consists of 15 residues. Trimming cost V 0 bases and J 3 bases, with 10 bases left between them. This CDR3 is CATSRDGGATDTQYF. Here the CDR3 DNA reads TGTGCCACCAGCAGAGATGGGGGGGCGACAGATACGCAGTATTTT.